The 4 T cell receptor beta chains listed next were all sequenced from one sample in a study of T cells after yellow fever vaccination. TCRdb called the 5' RACE reads again in MiXCR, with one record for every CDR3 protein. In the table there are some 350,000 distinct CDR3 sequences, roughly 4% of which are singletons. Sequenced material: PBMCs, taken 5 days after the yellow fever booster vaccination. The receptors originated from a man in his late teens or twenties who received the YFV17D yellow fever vaccine.

This clonotype was seen repeatedly, ten times or more. The rearrangement joins TRBV12-3 or TRBV12-4 to TRBJ2-2, with 7 bases that match TRBD1. The CDR3 consists of 15 residues. Unmatched junction bases numbered 4, after V lost 1 base and J lost 5 bases. In DNA, the CDR3 is TGTGCCAGCAGTTTAGGCAGGGGGAAAACCGGGGAGCTGTTTTTT. This sequence encodes CASSLGRGKTGELFF.

The V and J genes are TRBV2 and TRBJ1-5; D is undetermined. The germline V and J ends were trimmed by 10 bases and 5 bases, with 15 bases remaining between them. The CDR3 sequence is 13 residues long. In germline, CDR1 is SNHLY, CDR2 FYNNEI. The CDR3 region is CATSPEADQPQHF. DNA of the CDR3: TGTGCCACCAGCCCCGAGGCGGATCAGCCCCAGCATTTT. Full variable domain (remainder filled in from reference TRBV2 and TRBJ1-5): EPEVTQTPSHQVTQMGQEVILRCVPISNHLYFYWYRQILGQKVEFLVSFYNNEISEKSEIFDDQFSVERPDGSNFTLKIRSTKLEDSAMYFCATSPEADQPQHFGDGTRLSIL.

This clonotype occurred many times. For the CDR3, the DNA is TGTGCCAGCAGCTACAGGGGGCGACCCACTGAAGCTTTCTTT. Translation gives CASSYRGRPTEAFF. The J gene is TRBJ1-1, the V gene TRBV7-9, with 9 bases that match TRBD1. The CDR3 has 14 amino acids. Germline CDR1 reads SEHNR; CDR2 reads FQNEAQ (reference sequence). V was pared by 4 bases and J by 4 bases, with 4 bases of the junction left unmatched.

The chain is built from TRBV6-5 and TRBJ2-1; D is unresolved. Germline V CDR1 and CDR2: MNHEY, SVGAGI. V was clipped by 4 bases and J by 6 bases, with 16 bases between them. This CDR3 contains 15 residues. The CDR3 sequence: CASSSWGSGLNEQFF. The DNA of the CDR3 is TGTGCCAGCAGTTCGTGGGGTTCCGGGCTCAATGAGCAGTTCTTC.